One sample yielded the 3 T cell receptor beta chains listed below, sequenced in a study of human T cells and chemical hapten exposure (dated by TCRdb to the early 2020s). Receptor amplification or capture employed RACE. The instrument was a NextSeq 500. The raw public reads went through TCRdb reprocessing: fastp at Q25, MiXCR clone calling, in-frame beta chains kept. Every distinct CDR3 protein forms one entry, paired with its most common genes and DNA. The sample profile shows around 39,000 distinct CDR3 sequences; approximately 6.3% of them were found once. The leading ten clones occupy around 8.4% of the sample. What this sample's time point label stands for: patch test 1, 2 weeks after DPC sensitization. In light of the paper, this sample's treatment or condition label describes: therapeutic diphenylcyclopropenone sensitization with weekly scalp DPC. Total RNA was extracted from unfractionated whole blood collected in Tempus Blood RNA tubes.

Sequencing was performed on whole blood, taken in connection with sensitization to the hapten diphenylcyclopropenone (DPC). The receptors come from a woman aged 30 to 39 with alopecia areata. Some clones in this sample may be carry-over from other donors' samples.

This sequence joins TRBV29-1 and TRBJ2-1; TRBD1 is a possible D gene (5 bases). Germline V gene sequence: CDR1 SQVTM, CDR2 ANQGSEA. Trimming pared 7 bases from V and 2 bases from J, leaving 15 bases between. The CDR3 has 14 residues. The CDR3 protein is CSAMDTGAYNEQFF. CDR3 in DNA: TGCAGCGCTATGGACACGGGTGCCTACAATGAGCAGTTCTTC.

In this sample, this clonotype turned up many times. The chain employs TRBV29-1 and TRBJ2-3; 7 bases fit TRBD2. With V trimmed by 2 bases and J by 2 bases, 7 bases remained unmatched. The CDR3 is 15 residues long. The germline V gene has CDR1 SQVTM and CDR2 ANQGSEA. CDR3 sequence reads: CSVESSGDITDTQYF. CDR3 bases: TGCAGCGTTGAATCGAGCGGGGATATCACAGATACGCAGTATTTT.

This clonotype showed up many times. The V call is TRBV12-3 or TRBV12-4, the J call TRBJ2-7; D is uncertain. The CDR3 length is 15 residues. The V end was cut by 6 bases, the J end by 1 base, with 16 bases between. CDR3 bases: TGTGCCAGCAGCTCCACCAGAGTTTTTTCCTACGAGCAGTACTTC. This translates into CASSSTRVFSYEQYF.